These 26 T cell receptor beta chains came from one sample sequenced in a study of identical twins. Each CDR3 protein is one row after TCRdb ran MiXCR on the 5' RACE reads. The sample contains approximately 300,000 distinct CDR3 sequences, 7.5% to 9.5% of which appear only once. This sample also appeared in a second study, on yellow fever vaccine responses in identical twins.

Input material: CD8+ T cells sorted from blood. All receptors derive from a woman aged 18-29 years in good health.

The V gene is TRBV7-9, the J gene TRBJ1-4; D is ambiguous. Deletions cut 4 bases from V and 2 bases from J, with 5 bases between. Germline loops: CDR1 SEHNR, CDR2 FQNEAQ (reference sequence). The CDR3 extends over 13 amino acids. The CDR3 DNA reads as TGTGCCAGCAGCTGGCCGACTAATGAAAAACTGTTTTTT. Protein: CASSWPTNEKLFF.

This clonotype was recorded at least ten times. The chain employs TRBV24-1 and TRBJ2-7; no clear D. Trimming removed 4 bases from V and 1 base from J, with 16 bases in between. Germline assignment: CDR1 KGHDR and CDR2 SFDVKD. The CDR3 consists of 16 residues. The DNA of the CDR3 is TGTGCCACCAGTGACCCGGGCCGCATTAATTCCTACGAGCAGTACTTC. This encodes CATSDPGRINSYEQYF.

This chain connects TRBV6-5 to TRBJ1-2, with D uncertain. The ends were cut back, 2 bases at V and 0 bases at J, with 16 bases in the middle. This CDR3 is 17 amino acids long. Germline CDR1 reads MNHEY; CDR2 reads SVGAGI. The CDR3 DNA reads as TGTGCCAGCAGTTACCAACAATCGGTCGTTACTAACTATGGCTACACCTTC. Its protein product is CASSYQQSVVTNYGYTF.

Only a few counts were recorded for this clonotype. The V and J genes are TRBV4-3 and TRBJ2-3, with D unresolved. CDR3 length equals 15 residues. The germline CDR1 and CDR2 sequences are LGHNA and YSLEER. Trimming left V 0 bases short and J 4 bases short, with 11 bases between. Here the CDR3 DNA reads TGCGCCAGCAGCCAAGATAGGGTAGACCCAGATACGCAGTATTTT. Its protein is CASSQDRVDPDTQYF.

The sample holds many counts of this clonotype. The chain is built from TRBV9 and TRBJ1-1, with D uncertain. Germline V CDR1 and CDR2: SGDLS, YYNGEE. The CDR3 runs to 13 residues. Trimming left V 0 bases short and J 5 bases short, with 8 bases between. In DNA form, the CDR3 reads TGTGCCAGCAGCGTAGACATGAGGACTGAAGCTTTCTTT. Translating gives CASSVDMRTEAFF.

This clonotype was seen more than once but under ten times. This chain joins TRBV20-1 and TRBJ2-5; D is tentatively TRBD1 or TRBD2 (6 bases each). With 5 bases removed from V and 7 bases from J, the gap between germline ends came to 11 bases. The CDR3 runs 11 residues. Germline V gives CDR1 DFQATT, CDR2 SNEGSKA (reference sequence). In DNA form, the CDR3 reads TGCAGTGCTGAGGGGGGTAGGACCCAGTACTTC. Translated, it gives CSAEGGRTQYF.

This clonotype came up a few times. This chain joins TRBV5-4 and TRBJ2-7; D perhaps matches TRBD1 (7 bases). Per germline, CDR1 SGHNT and CDR2 YYREEE (reference sequence). The CDR3 is made up of 13 amino acids. V lost 4 bases and J 5 bases, leaving 13 bases between the germline ends. The CDR3 loop reads CASSAGQFDEQYF. CDR3 coding DNA: TGTGCCAGCAGCGCGGGACAGTTCGACGAGCAGTACTTC.

In this sample, this clonotype turned up many times. This chain's CDR3 is CASSLWGSNYEQYF. The CDR3 DNA reads TGTGCCAGCAGTTTATGGGGCTCTAACTACGAGCAGTACTTC. The J gene is TRBJ2-7, the V gene TRBV12-3 or TRBV12-4; maybe TRBD1 (5 bases). V was clipped by 2 bases and J by 3 bases, with 11 bases between them. This CDR3 comprises 14 residues.

This clonotype was seen more than once but under ten times. The chain combines TRBV29-1 with TRBJ2-1, with 10 bases lining up with TRBD2. The CDR3 runs 17 residues. Germline assignment: CDR1 SQVTM and CDR2 ANQGSEA. Germline trimming cut 7 bases from V and 0 bases from J; bases unmatched to any gene: 12. CDR3 bases: TGCAGCGCCGAGGCTAGCGGGAGAACTAGCTCCTACAATGAGCAGTTCTTC. Its protein product is CSAEASGRTSSYNEQFF.

This clonotype was seen at least ten times. The chain couples TRBV28 to TRBJ2-1; 8 bases align to TRBD2. There are 17 residues in the CDR3. Germline CDR1 is MDHEN and CDR2 is SYDVKM. V lost 4 bases and J lost 5; bases outside the gene matches: 13. The CDR3 here is CASSSLLVLAEDNEQFF. The CDR3 bases are TGTGCCAGCAGTTCTCTTTTGGTACTAGCGGAGGACAATGAGCAGTTCTTC.

The genes are TRBV27 and TRBJ2-7; D not certain. CDR3 length equals 14 residues. CDR1 and CDR2 (germline): MNHEY, SMNVEV (reference sequence). V lost 2 bases to trimming and J lost 5 bases, with 13 bases between them. DNA of the CDR3: TGTGCCAGCAGTTTAGGTAGGAACGACAACGAGCAGTACTTC. Amino acids: CASSLGRNDNEQYF.

This clonotype has at least ten counts. The rearrangement uses TRBV25-1 and TRBJ2-1; D might be TRBD1 (5 bases). V gave up 4 bases and J gave up 8 bases, with 21 bases separating them. This CDR3 region has 16 residues. Germline CDR1 and CDR2: MGHDK and SYGVNS. This CDR3 is CASSAPGRGYTDEQFF. The CDR3 DNA sequence: TGTGCCAGCAGTGCCCCGGGTAGGGGCTATACGGATGAGCAGTTCTTC. Looking up the rest from reference TRBV25-1 and TRBJ2-1 gives the full variable domain: EADIYQTPRYLVIGTGKKITLECSQTMGHDKMYWYQQDPGMELHLIHYSYGVNSTEKGDLSSESTVSRIRTEHFPLTLESARPSHTSQYLCASSAPGRGYTDEQFFGPGTRLTVL.

At least ten counts were recorded for this clonotype. The chain is built from TRBV12-3 or TRBV12-4 and TRBJ2-5; tentatively, D is TRBD1 or TRBD2 (5 bases each). The CDR3 totals 16 residues. Trimming cost V 1 base and J 2 bases, with 14 bases left between them. As DNA, the CDR3 is TGTGCCAGCAGTTTAGGGATGGGGGTAGAACAAGAGACCCAGTACTTC. This codes for CASSLGMGVEQETQYF.

The chain links TRBV7-2 to TRBJ2-7, with unresolved D. This CDR3 contains 15 residues. Germline V gene data show CDR1 as SGHTA and CDR2 as FQGNSA. Trimming pared 6 bases from V and 5 bases from J, leaving 20 bases between. The CDR3 coding sequence is TGTGCCAGCAGATTCCGCGTAGGGCCGGCCCACGAGCAGTACTTC. It codes for CASRFRVGPAHEQYF. The variable domain in full, with the rest retrieved from reference TRBV7-2 and TRBJ2-7, is GAGVSQSPSNKVTEKGKDVELRCDPISGHTALYWYRQSLGQGLEFLIYFQGNSAPDKSGLPSDRFSAERTGGSVSTLTIQRTQQEDSAVYLCASRFRVGPAHEQYFGPGTRLTVT.

This clonotype was seen a few times. The chain uses TRBV3-1 and TRBJ2-5, with 9 bases that match TRBD2. Germline V CDR1 and CDR2: LGHDT, YNNKEL (reference sequence). V was pared by 0 bases and J by 5 bases, with 16 bases of the junction left unmatched. The CDR3 is 19 amino acids. In DNA, the CDR3 is TGTGCCAGCAGCCAAGATTTTCCTAGCGGGACCCCGTTGTATGAGACCCAGTACTTC. Protein: CASSQDFPSGTPLYETQYF.

V gene TRBV20-1 combines with J gene TRBJ2-7, with 8 bases that match TRBD1. CDR3 length equals 13 residues. After removal of 6 bases from V and 2 bases from J, the junction contained 6 bases not matched to a gene. Per the germline V gene, CDR1 is DFQATT and CDR2 is SNEGSKA (reference sequence). As DNA, the CDR3 is TGCAGTGCCACGACAGGGGTCCCCTACGAGCAGTACTTC. Protein: CSATTGVPYEQYF.

In its sample, this clonotype was seen a few times. V usage is TRBV9 and J usage is TRBJ2-1, with 7 bases matching TRBD2. The CDR3 consists of 14 residues. After removal of 0 bases from V and 6 bases from J, the junction contained 3 bases not matched to a gene. Per the germline V gene, CDR1 is SGDLS and CDR2 is YYNGEE. CDR3 in DNA: TGTGCCAGCAGCGTAGCTTCGGGGGGCAATGAGCAGTTCTTC. Its protein is CASSVASGGNEQFF.

This clonotype was observed a handful of times. The chain combines TRBV6-1 with TRBJ1-1; D may be TRBD1 (6 bases). Germline lookup yields CDR1 MNHNS and CDR2 SASEGT. The V end lost 7 bases, the J end lost 5 bases, and 17 bases lay between the germline ends. This CDR3 has 14 amino acids. This CDR3 is CASTKMGGGTEAFF. The CDR3 DNA reads as TGTGCCAGCACTAAGATGGGAGGGGGGACTGAAGCTTTCTTT.

The table lists this clonotype with many counts. One end of the junction fails to match germline, which may point to a read error. The chain joins TRBV6-5 to TRBJ2-5; TRBD2 is a possible D gene (5 bases). This CDR3 has 9 amino acids. Germline CDR1 MNHEY, CDR2 SVGAGI. CDR3 sequence reads: CASSGKKNF. CDR3 nucleotides: TGTGCCAGCAGCGGGAAGAAGAACTTC.

Notes on this clonotype: This may be a read error: a much more frequent sequence differs by one nucleotide. For the CDR3, the DNA is TGTGCCAGCAGCCAAGTTGGGGGAAACACAGATACGCGGTATTTT. Residues: CASSQVGGNTDTRYF. The chain uses TRBV4-2 and TRBJ2-3, with D possibly being TRBD1 or TRBD2 (5 bases each). Looked up from germline, CDR1 is LGHNA and CDR2 is YNFKEQ. The CDR3 spans 15 residues.

This clonotype was counted a few times. This sequence joins TRBV29-1 and TRBJ2-1; D may match TRBD1 or TRBD2 (6 bases each). CDR1 SQVTM and CDR2 ANQGSEA come from the germline V gene. The CDR3 is 14 amino acids. With 4 bases removed from V and 3 bases from J, the gap between germline ends came to 13 bases. The CDR3 region is CSVGEGGLYNEQFF. CDR3 nucleotide sequence: TGCAGCGTTGGGGAAGGGGGACTCTACAATGAGCAGTTCTTC.

This clonotype was seen a few times. V and J are TRBV6-5 and TRBJ1-1; no firm D call. V was pared by 2 bases and J by 4 bases, with 14 bases between. The CDR3 contains 15 residues. Germline CDR1 reads MNHEY; CDR2 reads SVGAGI. The CDR3 region has the DNA TGTGCCAGCAGTTACACGAGCGGAACAATCACTGAAGCTTTCTTT. It is translated as CASSYTSGTITEAFF.

The sample holds many counts of this clonotype. V gene TRBV29-1 combines with J gene TRBJ1-1, with 8 bases identical to TRBD1. CDR1 is SQVTM, CDR2 ANQGSEA, per germline. This CDR3 spans 11 amino acids. J lost 3 bases, V lost 7 bases, and 1 base had no gene match. For the CDR3, the DNA is TGCAGCGCGACAGGGGACACTGAAGCTTTCTTT. Its protein product is CSATGDTEAFF.

V gene TRBV2 combines with J gene TRBJ2-3, with TRBD2 matching over 14 bases. Unmatched junction bases numbered 8, after V lost 6 bases and J lost 3 bases. The germline gives CDR1 SNHLY, CDR2 FYNNEI. The CDR3 is 17 residues long. Here the CDR3 DNA reads TGTGCCAGCAGCCTCGGGACTAGCGGGAGATCAACAGATACGCAGTATTTT. It yields the protein CASSLGTSGRSTDTQYF.

This clonotype was seen at least ten times. This rearrangement joins TRBV12-3 or TRBV12-4 to TRBJ2-7; 8 positions match TRBD2. V lost 4 bases to trimming and J lost 1 base; unmatched junction nucleotides: 9. The CDR3 loop spans 16 amino acids. The CDR3 here is CASSSELADGSYEQYF. The CDR3, as DNA: TGTGCCAGCAGTTCAGAACTAGCGGACGGTTCCTACGAGCAGTACTTC.

This clonotype was observed many times. V usage is TRBV7-8 and J usage is TRBJ2-7; 7 bases fit TRBD2. Trimming cost V 1 base and J 0 bases; bases outside gene matches: 6. CDR3 length equals 16 residues. From germline, CDR1 is SGHVS and CDR2 FQNEAQ. The CDR3 DNA sequence: TGTGCCAGCAGCTTAGATCGGCTAGCGGTCTCCTACGAGCAGTACTTC. Its protein is CASSLDRLAVSYEQYF.